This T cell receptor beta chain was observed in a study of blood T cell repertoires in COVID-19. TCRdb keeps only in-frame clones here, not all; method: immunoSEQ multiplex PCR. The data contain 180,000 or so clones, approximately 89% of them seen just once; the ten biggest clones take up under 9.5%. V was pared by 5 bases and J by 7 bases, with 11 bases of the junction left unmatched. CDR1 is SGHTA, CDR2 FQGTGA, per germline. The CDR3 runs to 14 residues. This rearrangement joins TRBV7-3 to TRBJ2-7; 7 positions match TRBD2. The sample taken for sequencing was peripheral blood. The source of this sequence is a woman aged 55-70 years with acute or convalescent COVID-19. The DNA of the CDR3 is TGTGCCAGCAGCCCCGGGACCGGGGGGAGGGAGCAGTACTTC. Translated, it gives CASSPGTGGREQYF.